Below are 21 T cell receptor beta chains sequenced from a single sample in a study of blood T cells in healthy people across ages. It was with a sample-barcoded 5' primer and a J-beta primer mix that a second PCR of about 7 to 12 cycles was run. MiXCR was run by TCRdb on the 5' RACE reads, yielding one entry per CDR3 protein. The sample includes about 930,000 distinct CDR3 sequences, 25% to 35% of them seen just once. These data were also reused for a study on T cells of mothers and their children.

The sequencing sample was made of blood. All receptors derive from a woman aged 35 to 49 in good health.

The V and J genes are TRBV2 and TRBJ2-5, with a weak D call TRBD2 (5 bases). V dropped 6 bases and J dropped 11 bases, with 22 bases sitting between them. Looked up from germline, CDR1 is SNHLY and CDR2 is FYNNEI. The CDR3 spans 14 residues. This CDR3 is CASRELATGPWQYF. In DNA, the CDR3 is TGTGCCAGCAGGGAATTAGCGACGGGTCCCTGGCAGTACTTC.

This clonotype showed up just a few times. J is TRBJ2-6 and V is TRBV5-1, with D hard to call. This CDR3 spans 16 amino acids. V was cut by 4 bases and J by 2 bases, with 13 bases left in between. Per the germline V gene, CDR1 is SGHRS and CDR2 is YFSETQ. CDR3 sequence (DNA): TGCGCCAGCAGCCCCTGGGCCGGCGCTGGGGCCAACGTCCTGACTTTC. This gives the protein CASSPWAGAGANVLTF.

The sample holds a few counts of this clonotype. This chain connects TRBV7-2 to TRBJ2-1; 8 nucleotides line up with TRBD2. The CDR3 is made up of 15 amino acids. The V gene's germline CDR1 is SGHTA and CDR2 FQGNSA. The trim removed 4 bases at V and 8 bases at J, leaving 10 bases unmatched. The CDR3 loop is CASSSSGTSVYEQFF. For the CDR3, the DNA is TGTGCCAGCAGCTCTTCCGGGACTAGTGTCTATGAGCAGTTCTTC. The full variable domain, with the rest looked up from reference TRBV7-2 and TRBJ2-1, is GAGVSQSPSNKVTEKGKDVELRCDPISGHTALYWYRQSLGQGLEFLIYFQGNSAPDKSGLPSDRFSAERTGGSVSTLTIQRTQQEDSAVYLCASSSSGTSVYEQFFGPGTRLTVL.

This clonotype was seen a handful of times. The genes are TRBV10-3 and TRBJ2-7; no clear D gene. Trimming removed 0 bases from V and 4 bases from J, with 13 bases in between. CDR3 length equals 15 residues. CDR1 is ENHRY, CDR2 SYGVKD, per germline. The CDR3 loop reads CAISESKTPQYEQYF. The CDR3, as DNA: TGTGCCATCAGTGAGTCAAAGACTCCCCAATACGAGCAGTACTTC.

This clonotype was counted between two and nine times. The chain links TRBV5-1 to TRBJ2-7; D unresolved. CDR3 length equals 14 residues. CDR1 is SGHRS, CDR2 YFSETQ, per germline. The germline V and J ends were trimmed by 0 bases and 0 bases, with 7 bases remaining between them. This CDR3 is CASSLAVVSYEQYF. CDR3 in DNA: TGCGCCAGCAGCTTGGCTGTAGTCTCCTACGAGCAGTACTTC.

Comments on this clonotype: A read error may be the cause here, since a much bigger clone is one base away. The chain is built from TRBV29-1 and TRBJ1-2, with D uncertain. Per the germline V gene, CDR1 is SQVTM and CDR2 is ANQGSEA. This CDR3 has 12 residues. V lost 3 bases to trimming and J lost 4 bases, with 9 bases between them. The CDR3 reads CSVDAGSYGYTF. The CDR3 DNA sequence: TGCAGCGTTGATGCGGGTAGCTATGGCTACACCTTC.

There are a few counts of this clonotype. This chain links TRBV15 with TRBJ2-6; 12 positions match TRBD1. Unmatched junction bases numbered 6, after V lost 3 bases and J lost 3 bases. The germline gives CDR1 LNHNV, CDR2 YYDKDF (reference sequence). The CDR3 sequence is 18 residues long. For the CDR3, the DNA is TGTGCCACCAGCAGGGGGACAGGGGGCTTTCGTGGGGCCAACGTCCTGACTTTC. It yields the protein CATSRGTGGFRGANVLTF.

The chain is built from TRBV7-8 and TRBJ2-1, with D possibly TRBD2 on 5 matching bases. The CDR3 sequence is 17 residues long. Germline-derived CDR1 and CDR2 are SGHVS and FQNEAQ. Trimming shortened V by 1 base and J by 0 bases, and 13 bases separated the two germline ends. The CDR3 DNA reads as TGTGCCAGCAGCTTAGTTCCGAGGAGGAGCTCCTACAATGAGCAGTTCTTC. Amino acids: CASSLVPRRSSYNEQFF.

The chain joins TRBV29-1 to TRBJ1-1, with TRBD1 matching over 7 bases. This CDR3 comprises 13 residues. With V trimmed by 8 bases and J by 6 bases, 12 bases remained unmatched. Germline V gene data show CDR1 as SQVTM and CDR2 as ANQGSEA. The CDR3, as DNA: TGCAGCCCAAACCCTGAGGACAGGTCTGAAGCTTTCTTT. Translated: CSPNPEDRSEAFF.

The chain employs TRBV7-3 and TRBJ2-3, with 9 bases aligning to TRBD1. CDR1 and CDR2 (germline): SGHTA, FQGTGA. The CDR3 has 14 amino acids. The V segment lost 4 bases and the J segment 6 bases; nucleotides outside the gene matches: 5. CDR3 bases: TGTGCCAGCAGCTCCCGGACAGGGGCCGATACGCAGTATTTT. Translating it yields CASSSRTGADTQYF.

The chain is built from TRBV27 and TRBJ2-5; weak D call: TRBD2 (5 bases). V was clipped by 4 bases and J by 5 bases, with 14 bases between them. Germline lookup yields CDR1 MNHEY and CDR2 SMNVEV (reference sequence). This CDR3 is built from 14 residues. In DNA form, the CDR3 reads TGTGCCAGCAGTTCCCCGGACTTTGGGGAGACCCAGTACTTC. Translating it yields CASSSPDFGETQYF.

This clonotype was observed many times. This rearrangement joins TRBV4-1 to TRBJ1-1; D is possibly TRBD1 (5 bases). V was cut by 3 bases and J by 6 bases, with 11 bases left in between. Germline V gene data show CDR1 as MGHRA and CDR2 as YSYEKL. The CDR3 length is 13 residues. In DNA, the CDR3 is TGCGCCAGCAGCCAGACCGGGGGGTCTGAAGCTTTCTTT. It codes for CASSQTGGSEAFF.

This clonotype has a handful of counts. The genes are TRBV6-5 and TRBJ1-5; D unclear. Germline CDR1 MNHEY, CDR2 SVGAGI. The V end was cut by 0 bases, the J end by 4 bases, with 10 bases between. The CDR3 totals 15 residues. CDR3 nucleotides: TGTGCCAGCAGTTACTCGATGTCGGGGAATCAGCCCCAGCATTTT. It specifies CASSYSMSGNQPQHF.

A few counts support this clonotype. The chain has TRBV7-8 and TRBJ2-2, with D perhaps TRBD2 (5 bases). The V and J ends lost 4 bases and 4 bases respectively, with 10 bases between them. Germline CDR1 reads SGHVS; CDR2 reads FQNEAQ. The CDR3 spans 14 residues. The DNA of the CDR3 is TGTGCCAGCAGCTCCCTTCGGGGCACCGGGGAGCTGTTTTTT. Protein sequence: CASSSLRGTGELFF. Drawing the rest from reference TRBV7-8 and TRBJ2-2, the complete variable domain is GAGVSQSPRYKVAKRGQDVALRCDPISGHVSLFWYQQALGQGPEFLTYFQNEAQLDKSGLPSDRFFAERPEGSVSTLKIQRTQQEDSAVYLCASSSLRGTGELFFGEGSRLTVL.

This clonotype appeared a few times. The J gene is TRBJ2-5, the V gene TRBV29-1, with D uncertain. The DNA matches TRBJ2-7 better at its end, which makes the J call doubtful. The CDR3 contains 11 residues. CDR1 and CDR2 from the germline V gene are SQVTM and ANQGSEA. DNA for the CDR3: TGCAGCGTTCGGGTAGTCTACGAGCAGTACTTC. This encodes CSVRVVYEQYF.

V gene TRBV19 combines with J gene TRBJ1-2; 7 positions agree with TRBD1. Germline V gene data show CDR1 as LNHDA and CDR2 as SQIVND (reference sequence). V was clipped by 5 bases and J by 0 bases; unmatched bases: 6. This CDR3 is 15 amino acids long. The CDR3 protein is CASSEGQIANYGYTF. The CDR3 coding sequence is TGTGCCAGTAGTGAGGGACAGATAGCTAACTATGGCTACACCTTC.

To note about this clonotype: No DNA is shown, since the ends of the CDR3 on it are uncertain; the CDR3 is the one TCRdb lists. The chain combines TRBV7-6 with TRBJ2-2; no check of the table's D call, TRBD1, against the DNA was made. CDR1 and CDR2 (germline): SGHVS, FNYEAQ. The CDR3 adds up to 14 amino acids, both ends counted. The CDR3 loop is CASSWGTGTGERFF.

J is TRBJ1-1 and V is TRBV28; D ambiguous. The V gene's germline CDR1 is MDHEN and CDR2 SYDVKM. This CDR3 region has 16 residues. Trimming shortened V by 4 bases and J by 5 bases, and 20 bases separated the two germline ends. CDR3 DNA: TGTGCCAGCAGTTCGGTTCCACGGGGAGGAACAACTGAAGCTTTCTTT. Translation gives CASSSVPRGGTTEAFF.

This clonotype was recorded many times. This CDR3 reads CALQTSGAYEQYF. CDR3 coding DNA: TGTGCTCTACAGACTAGCGGGGCCTACGAGCAGTACTTC. This sequence joins TRBV7-9 and TRBJ2-7, with 11 nucleotides matching TRBD2. Per the germline V gene, CDR1 is SEHNR and CDR2 is FQNEAQ (reference sequence). This CDR3 contains 13 residues.

CDR3 DNA sequence: TGTGCCAGCAGCGAACGAACCGACTCGACAGGGGCTTCCTACAATGAGCAGTTCTTC. It codes for CASSERTDSTGASYNEQFF. The chain joins TRBV7-3 to TRBJ2-1; 8 bases line up with TRBD1. The CDR3 is 19 amino acids. The J segment lost 1 base and the V segment lost 5 bases, leaving 16 bases of the junction unmatched. CDR1 SGHTA and CDR2 FQGTGA come from the germline V gene.

Turning to this clonotype: This may be a read error: a much more frequent sequence differs by one nucleotide. The rearrangement joins TRBV6-2 or TRBV6-3 to TRBJ1-1; D ambiguous. This CDR3 is built from 12 residues. Germline V CDR1 and CDR2: MNHEY, SVGEGT. The CDR3 protein is CAGSYLAGGAFF. In DNA, the CDR3 is TGTGCCGGCAGTTATCTGGCAGGCGGAGCTTTCTTT.